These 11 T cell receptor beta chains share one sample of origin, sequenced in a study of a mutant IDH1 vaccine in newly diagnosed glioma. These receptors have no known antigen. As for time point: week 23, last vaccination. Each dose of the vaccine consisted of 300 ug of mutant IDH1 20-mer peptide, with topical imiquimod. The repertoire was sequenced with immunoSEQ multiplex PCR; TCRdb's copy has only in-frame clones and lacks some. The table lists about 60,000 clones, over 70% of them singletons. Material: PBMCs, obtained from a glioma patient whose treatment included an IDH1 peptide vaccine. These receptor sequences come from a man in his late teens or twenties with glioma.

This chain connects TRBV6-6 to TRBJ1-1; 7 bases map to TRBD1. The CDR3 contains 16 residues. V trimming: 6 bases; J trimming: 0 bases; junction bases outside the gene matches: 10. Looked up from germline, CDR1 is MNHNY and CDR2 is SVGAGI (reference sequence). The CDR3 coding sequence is TGTGCCAGCAGAACCCAGGGGGAGAGGGTGAACACTGAAGCTTTCTTT. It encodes CASRTQGERVNTEAFF.

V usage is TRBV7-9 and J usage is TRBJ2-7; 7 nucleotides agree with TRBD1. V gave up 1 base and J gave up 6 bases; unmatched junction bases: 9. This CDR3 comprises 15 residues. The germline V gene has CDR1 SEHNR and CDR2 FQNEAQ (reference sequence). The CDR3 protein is CASSLGQGQSGEQYF. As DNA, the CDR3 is TGTGCCAGCAGCTTAGGACAGGGTCAGAGTGGCGAGCAGTACTTC.

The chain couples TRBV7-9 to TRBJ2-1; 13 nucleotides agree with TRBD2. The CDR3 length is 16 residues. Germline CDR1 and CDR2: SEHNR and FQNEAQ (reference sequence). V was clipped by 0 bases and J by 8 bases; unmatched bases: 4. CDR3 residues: CASSLATSGRAYEQFF. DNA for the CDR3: TGTGCCAGCAGCTTAGCAACTAGCGGGAGGGCCTATGAGCAGTTCTTC.

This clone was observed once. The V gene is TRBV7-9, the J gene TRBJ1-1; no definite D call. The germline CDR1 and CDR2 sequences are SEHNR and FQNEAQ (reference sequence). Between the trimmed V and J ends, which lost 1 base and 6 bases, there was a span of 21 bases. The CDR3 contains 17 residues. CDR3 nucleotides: TGTGCCAGCAGCTTAGACCACCCCTCCCGTTACGGGGCTGAAGCTTTCTTT. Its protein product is CASSLDHPSRYGAEAFF.

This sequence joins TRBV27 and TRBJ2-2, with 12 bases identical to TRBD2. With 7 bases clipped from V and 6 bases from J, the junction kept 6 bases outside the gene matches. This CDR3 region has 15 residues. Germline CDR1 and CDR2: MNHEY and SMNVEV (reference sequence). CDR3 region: CASTLTSGSAGELFF. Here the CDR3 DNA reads TGTGCCAGCACCCTGACTAGCGGGAGTGCCGGGGAGCTGTTTTTT.

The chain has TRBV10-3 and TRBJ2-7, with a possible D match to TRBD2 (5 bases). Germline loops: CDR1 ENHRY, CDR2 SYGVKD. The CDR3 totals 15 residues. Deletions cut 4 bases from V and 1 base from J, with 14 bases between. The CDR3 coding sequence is TGTGCCATCAGTGCAAAGGTGGGGAGTTCCTACGAGCAGTACTTC. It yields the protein CAISAKVGSSYEQYF.

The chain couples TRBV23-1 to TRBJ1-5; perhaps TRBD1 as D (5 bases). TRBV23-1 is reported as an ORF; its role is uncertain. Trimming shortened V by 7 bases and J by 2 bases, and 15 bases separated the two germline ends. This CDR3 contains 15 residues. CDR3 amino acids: CASTRRWGGNQPQHF. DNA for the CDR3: TGCGCCAGCACTAGACGTTGGGGGGGCAATCAGCCCCAGCATTTT.

The CDR3 sequence is CASSRVLDGYTF. The CDR3 DNA follows: TGTGCCAGTAGTAGGGTTTTGGATGGCTACACCTTC. The chain links TRBV19 to TRBJ1-2; no clear D gene. The CDR3 sequence is 12 residues long. Germline assignment: CDR1 LNHDA and CDR2 SQIVND (reference sequence). V shed 4 bases and J shed 6 bases, with 9 bases lying between them. The full variable domain, its missing parts supplied by reference TRBV19 and TRBJ1-2, is DGGITQSPKYLFRKEGQNVTLSCEQNLNHDAMYWYRQDPGQGLRLIYYSQIVNDFQKGDIAEGYSVSREKKESFPLTVTSAQKNPTAFYLCASSRVLDGYTFGSGTRLTVV.

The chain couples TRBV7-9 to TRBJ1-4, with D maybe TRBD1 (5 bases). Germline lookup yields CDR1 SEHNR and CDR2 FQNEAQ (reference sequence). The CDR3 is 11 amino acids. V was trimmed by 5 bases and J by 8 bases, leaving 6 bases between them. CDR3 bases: TGTGCCAGCAGCCGGGGGGAAAAACTGTTTTTT. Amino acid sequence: CASSRGEKLFF.

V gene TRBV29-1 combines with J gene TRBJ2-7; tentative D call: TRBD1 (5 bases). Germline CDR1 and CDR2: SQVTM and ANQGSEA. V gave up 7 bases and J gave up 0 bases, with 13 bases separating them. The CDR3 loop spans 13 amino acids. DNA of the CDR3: TGCAGCGCCCGACAGCTTAGCTCCTACGAGCAGTACTTC. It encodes CSARQLSSYEQYF.

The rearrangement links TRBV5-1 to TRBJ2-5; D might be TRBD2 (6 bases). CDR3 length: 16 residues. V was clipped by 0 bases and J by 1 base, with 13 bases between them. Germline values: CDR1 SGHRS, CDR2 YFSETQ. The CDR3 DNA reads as TGCGCCAGCAGCTTGGTGTTAACGGGACTCCAAGAGACCCAGTACTTC. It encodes CASSLVLTGLQETQYF.